These 20 T cell receptor beta chains came from one sample sequenced in a study of human T cells and chemical hapten exposure. TCRdb re-called the RACE reads with MiXCR, one entry per CDR3 protein. The table includes approximately 160,000 distinct CDR3 sequences, 25% to 30% detected once. Specified time point: patch test 3, about 24 weeks after DPC sensitization. Treatment noted: therapeutic diphenylcyclopropenone sensitization with weekly scalp DPC. The input for sequencing was whole blood, taken in connection with sensitization to the hapten diphenylcyclopropenone (DPC). The receptor set was obtained from a woman aged 18-29 years with alopecia areata. Some clones in this sample may be carry-over from other donors' samples.

This clonotype was counted a few times. The chain joins TRBV10-3 to TRBJ2-5, with D unresolved. Looked up from germline, CDR1 is ENHRY and CDR2 is SYGVKD. Trimming pared 6 bases from V and 2 bases from J, leaving 10 bases between. The CDR3 is 13 residues long. CDR3 DNA: TGTGCCATCAGGAGACTGGCTCAAGAGACCCAGTACTTC. Protein product: CAIRRLAQETQYF.

This clonotype appeared a few times. The CDR3 sequence: CASSSGTGNSPLHF. For the CDR3, the DNA is TGTGCCAGCAGCTCCGGGACAGGGAATTCACCCCTCCACTTT. This rearrangement joins TRBV6-2 or TRBV6-3 to TRBJ1-6, with 9 bases identical to TRBD1. The CDR3 sequence is 14 residues long. The V and J ends lost 6 bases and 7 bases, in that order; junction bases with no gene match: 4. Germline V CDR1 and CDR2: MNHEY, SVGEGT.

This clonotype was counted a few times. V usage is TRBV7-2 and J usage is TRBJ2-1; D not certain. Germline V gene lookup returns CDR1 SGHTA and CDR2 FQGNSA. Trimming shortened V by 1 base and J by 2 bases, and 9 bases separated the two germline ends. This CDR3 region has 15 residues. CDR3 region: CASSLGPETYNEQFF. In nucleotides, the CDR3 is TGTGCCAGCAGCTTAGGTCCGGAAACCTACAATGAGCAGTTCTTC.

A few counts support this clonotype. This chain joins TRBV15 and TRBJ2-2, with 8 positions matching TRBD2. The CDR3 sequence is 17 residues long. Germline V CDR1 and CDR2: LNHNV, YYDKDF (reference sequence). J lost 6 bases, V lost 3 bases, and 12 bases had no gene match. The DNA for the CDR3 is TGTGCCACCAGCAGGAAAGGGACTAGTCGGTTCTCCGGGGAGCTGTTTTTT. It yields the protein CATSRKGTSRFSGELFF.

In its sample, this clonotype was seen a few times. The V call is TRBV27, the J call TRBJ1-5; 11 bases line up with TRBD1. J lost 5 bases, V lost 4 bases, and 4 bases had no gene match. Germline V gene lookup returns CDR1 MNHEY and CDR2 SMNVEV (reference sequence). The CDR3 spans 15 residues. CDR3 sequence (DNA): TGTGCCAGCAGTTCCGGGACAGGGGGAGATCAGCCCCAGCATTTT. Protein product: CASSSGTGGDQPQHF.

In its sample, this clonotype was seen a few times. This chain connects TRBV7-2 to TRBJ2-5; unclear D gene. The ends were cut back, 5 bases at V and 2 bases at J, with 15 bases in the middle. Germline lookup yields CDR1 SGHTA and CDR2 FQGNSA. The CDR3 is 15 residues long. CDR3 amino acids: CASSMVAARQETQYF. The CDR3 nucleotides are TGTGCCAGCAGCATGGTGGCGGCTCGGCAAGAGACCCAGTACTTC.

The V call is TRBV28, the J call TRBJ1-6; D may be TRBD1 (5 bases). Per germline, CDR1 MDHEN and CDR2 SYDVKM. CDR3 length: 13 residues. Trimming removed 6 bases at V and 7 bases at J, with 10 bases between. CDR3 residues: CASSGTTNSPLHF. CDR3 nucleotides: TGTGCCAGCAGCGGGACGACCAATTCACCCCTCCACTTT.

The chain has TRBV29-1 and TRBJ2-2, with 10 bases aligning to TRBD2. CDR3 length equals 17 residues. With V trimmed by 0 bases and J by 5 bases, 9 bases remained unmatched. CDR1 is SQVTM, CDR2 ANQGSEA, per germline. Here the CDR3 reads CSVEDFASGSLTGELFF. DNA for the CDR3: TGCAGCGTTGAAGATTTCGCTAGCGGGAGTTTAACCGGGGAGCTGTTTTTT.

The rearrangement links TRBV7-2 to TRBJ2-7; D could derive from TRBD1 or TRBD2 (5 bases each). Between the trimmed V and J ends, which lost 3 bases and 7 bases, there was a span of 10 bases. Germline CDR1 is SGHTA and CDR2 is FQGNSA. The CDR3 sequence is 12 residues long. For the CDR3, the DNA is TGTGCCAGCAGCTTTCCCTGGGGGGAGCAGTACTTC. Its translation: CASSFPWGEQYF.

This clonotype has only a few counts. This chain's CDR3 is CASSRAAGTNEKLFF. Here the CDR3 DNA reads TGTGCCAGCAGCCGAGCGGCGGGAACTAATGAAAAACTGTTTTTT. This chain links TRBV7-2 with TRBJ1-4; no firm D call. Germline V gene lookup returns CDR1 SGHTA and CDR2 FQGNSA. The V and J ends lost 5 bases and 1 base respectively, with 11 bases between them. The CDR3 has 15 amino acids.

This chain joins TRBV23-1 and TRBJ1-5; D may be TRBD1 (5 bases). TRBV23-1 qualifies as an ORF whose function is uncertain. Trimming shortened V by 3 bases and J by 0 bases, and 12 bases separated the two germline ends. The CDR3 consists of 16 residues. DNA of the CDR3: TGCGCCAGCAGTCACCCGACAGATTATAGCAATCAGCCCCAGCATTTT. Translating it yields CASSHPTDYSNQPQHF.

This clonotype was observed a single time. The V gene is TRBV7-8, the J gene TRBJ2-5, with D possibly being TRBD1 (6 bases). This CDR3 has 13 residues. The V and J ends lost 5 bases and 3 bases respectively, with 10 bases between them. CDR1 and CDR2 (germline): SGHVS, FQNEAQ. CDR3 DNA sequence: TGTGCCAGCAGCCACAGGGCGGAAGAGACCCAGTACTTC. It yields the protein CASSHRAEETQYF.

This clonotype turned up a few times. The rearrangement uses TRBV7-2 and TRBJ2-3; TRBD2 agrees at 9 bases. The CDR3 runs to 16 residues. V was pared by 5 bases and J by 3 bases, with 9 bases of the junction left unmatched. In germline, CDR1 is SGHTA, CDR2 FQGNSA. The CDR3, as DNA: TGTGCCAGCAGCCTGCACCGCGGGGGGGCTACAGATACGCAGTATTTT. Translating it yields CASSLHRGGATDTQYF.

This clonotype has a handful of counts. The V call is TRBV20-1, the J call TRBJ1-2; D might be TRBD1 (6 bases). The CDR3 runs 16 residues. Per germline, CDR1 DFQATT and CDR2 SNEGSKA (reference sequence). Trimming removed 6 bases from V and 5 bases from J, with 25 bases in between. The CDR3 nucleotides are TGCAGTGCGGGACCCAGGGGCCCTAAAAGGGATTATGGCTACACCTTC. Protein: CSAGPRGPKRDYGYTF.

The CDR3 nucleotides read TGCAGCGCTACAGGGGTCGGGGAGCTGTTTTTT. Translated, it gives CSATGVGELFF. The chain has TRBV29-1 and TRBJ2-2; TRBD1 matches at 7 bases. The germline V gene encodes CDR1 SQVTM and CDR2 ANQGSEA. V shed 7 bases, J shed 7 bases, and the junction held 3 bases outside the gene matches. The CDR3 runs 11 residues.

On this clonotype: A much larger clone is a single base away; this may be a read error. The chain links TRBV29-1 to TRBJ2-7, with TRBD2 identical over 7 bases. CDR1 and CDR2 (germline): SQVTM, ANQGSEA. This CDR3 spans 17 amino acids. In nucleotides, the CDR3 is TGCTGCGTTGACCCAAACTCTTCGGGGGGATGCTCCTACGAGCAGTACTTC. Its translation: CCVDPNSSGGCSYEQYF.

As to this clonotype: A much larger clone is a single base away; this may be a read error. The chain combines TRBV6-1 with TRBJ2-5, with 8 bases fitting TRBD1. V shed 4 bases and J 5 bases; nucleotides not matched to a gene: 9. This CDR3 region has 15 residues. The germline CDR1 and CDR2 sequences are MNHNS and SASEGT. CDR3 sequence: CASSGLQGGVETQYF. CDR3 bases: TGTGCCAGCAGTGGTCTACAGGGGGGTGTGGAGACCCAGTACTTC.

The sample holds many counts of this clonotype. The chain combines TRBV9 with TRBJ2-3; D gene ambiguous. The CDR3 spans 12 residues. Trimming removed 3 bases from V and 0 bases from J, with 2 bases in between. Germline-derived CDR1 and CDR2 are SGDLS and YYNGEE. The CDR3 DNA is TGTGCCAGCAGCGGTAGCACAGATACGCAGTATTTT. This translates into CASSGSTDTQYF.

This clonotype appeared a few times. This chain links TRBV4-1 with TRBJ1-2; D is unresolved. The CDR3 length is 14 residues. The V end was cut by 2 bases, the J end by 0 bases, with 7 bases between. Germline V CDR1 and CDR2: MGHRA, YSYEKL. The CDR3 here is CASSQPTANYGYTF. The CDR3 region has the DNA TGCGCCAGCAGCCAACCTACAGCTAACTATGGCTACACCTTC.

This clonotype came up a few times. The chain links TRBV2 to TRBJ1-6; possible D gene TRBD1, 5 bases. The germline V gene has CDR1 SNHLY and CDR2 FYNNEI. The CDR3 is 14 residues long. V shed 9 bases and J shed 8 bases, with 17 bases lying between them. CDR3 nucleotide sequence: TGTGCCAGAAAGCCCAGGGAGCGGCATTCACCCCTCCACTTT. Translated, it gives CARKPRERHSPLHF.